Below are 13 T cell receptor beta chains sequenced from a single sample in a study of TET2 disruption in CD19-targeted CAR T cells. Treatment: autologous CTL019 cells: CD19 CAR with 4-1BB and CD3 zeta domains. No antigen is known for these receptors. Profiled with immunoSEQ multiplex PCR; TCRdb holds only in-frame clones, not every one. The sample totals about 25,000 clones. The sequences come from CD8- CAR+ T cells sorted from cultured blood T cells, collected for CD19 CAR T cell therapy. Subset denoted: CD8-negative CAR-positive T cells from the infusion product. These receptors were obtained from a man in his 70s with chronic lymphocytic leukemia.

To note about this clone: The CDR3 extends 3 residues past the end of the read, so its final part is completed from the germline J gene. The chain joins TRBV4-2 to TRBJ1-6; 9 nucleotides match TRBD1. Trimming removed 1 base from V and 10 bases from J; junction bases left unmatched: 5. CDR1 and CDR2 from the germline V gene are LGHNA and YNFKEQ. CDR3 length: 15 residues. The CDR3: CASSQARTGESPLHF. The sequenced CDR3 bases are TGTGCCAGCAGCCAAGCCCGGACAGGGGAATCACCC.

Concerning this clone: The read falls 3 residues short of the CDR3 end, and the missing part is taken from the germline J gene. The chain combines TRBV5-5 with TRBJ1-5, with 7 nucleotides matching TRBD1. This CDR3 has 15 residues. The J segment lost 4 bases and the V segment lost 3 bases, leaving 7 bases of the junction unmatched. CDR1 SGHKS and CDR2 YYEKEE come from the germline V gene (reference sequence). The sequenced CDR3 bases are TGTGCCAGCAGCTCCCGGGACAGACCAAATCAGCCC. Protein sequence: CASSSRDRPNQP. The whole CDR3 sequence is CASSSRDRPNQPQHF.

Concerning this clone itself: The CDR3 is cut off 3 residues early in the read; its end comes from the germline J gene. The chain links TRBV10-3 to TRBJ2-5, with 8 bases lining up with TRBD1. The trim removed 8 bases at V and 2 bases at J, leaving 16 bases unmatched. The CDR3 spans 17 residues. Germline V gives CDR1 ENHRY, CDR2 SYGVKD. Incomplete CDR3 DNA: TGTGCCATCGGAACCGGTGAGACGGGACAGGTTCAAGAGACC. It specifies CAIGTGETGQVQET. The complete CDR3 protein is CAIGTGETGQVQETQYF.

Incomplete CDR3 DNA: TGTGCCAGCAGTTTCCCAGCGGGGGGTACTTTGGAGACC. It encodes CASSFPAGGTLET. The entire CDR3 protein is CASSFPAGGTLETQYF. The chain carries TRBV6-2 or TRBV6-3 and TRBJ2-5, with 9 bases that match TRBD2. The CDR3 is cut off 3 residues early in the read; its end comes from the germline J gene. V gave up 4 bases and J gave up 5 bases; unmatched junction bases: 11. The CDR3 is 16 amino acids. Per germline, CDR1 MNHEY and CDR2 SVGEGT.

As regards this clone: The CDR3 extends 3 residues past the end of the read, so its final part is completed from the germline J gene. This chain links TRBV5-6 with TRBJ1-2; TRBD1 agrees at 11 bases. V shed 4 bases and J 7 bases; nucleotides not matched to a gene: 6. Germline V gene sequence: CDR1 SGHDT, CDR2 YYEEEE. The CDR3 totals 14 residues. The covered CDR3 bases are TGTGCCAGCAGCGGTGGACAGGGGGCGCTTGGC. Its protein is CASSGGQGALG. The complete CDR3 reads CASSGGQGALGYTF.

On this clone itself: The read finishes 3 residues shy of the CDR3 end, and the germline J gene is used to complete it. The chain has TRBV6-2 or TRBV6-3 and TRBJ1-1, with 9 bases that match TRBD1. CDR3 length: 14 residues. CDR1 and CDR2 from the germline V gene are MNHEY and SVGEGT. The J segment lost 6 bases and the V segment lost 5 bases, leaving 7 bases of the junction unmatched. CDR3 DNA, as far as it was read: TGTGCCAGCAGTCGACAGGGGGTCGGCGCTGAA. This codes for CASSRQGVGAE. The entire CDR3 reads CASSRQGVGAEAFF.

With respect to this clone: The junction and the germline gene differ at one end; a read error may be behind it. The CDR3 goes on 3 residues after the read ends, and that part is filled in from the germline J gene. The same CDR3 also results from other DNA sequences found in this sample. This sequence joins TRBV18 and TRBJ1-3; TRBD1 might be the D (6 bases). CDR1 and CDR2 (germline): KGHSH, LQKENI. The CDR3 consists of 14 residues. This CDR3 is CASSQPGVGNTIYF. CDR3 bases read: TGTGCCAGCTCACAGCCAGGGGTCGGAAACACT.

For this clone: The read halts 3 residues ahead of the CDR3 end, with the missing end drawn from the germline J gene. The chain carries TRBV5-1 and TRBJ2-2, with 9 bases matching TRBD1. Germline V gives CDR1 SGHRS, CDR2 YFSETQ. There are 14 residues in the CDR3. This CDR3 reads CASSLRTGEEKLFF. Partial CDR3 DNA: TGCGCCAGCAGCCTCAGGACAGGGGAGGAAAAG.

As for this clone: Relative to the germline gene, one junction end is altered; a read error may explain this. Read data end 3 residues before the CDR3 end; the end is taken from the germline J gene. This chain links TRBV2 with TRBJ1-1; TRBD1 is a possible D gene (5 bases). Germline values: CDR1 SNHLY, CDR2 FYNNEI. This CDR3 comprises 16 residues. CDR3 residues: CASSEALLAGGSEAFF. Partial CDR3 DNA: TGTGCCAGCAGTGAAGCGCTCTTAGCGGGGGGGTCTGAG.

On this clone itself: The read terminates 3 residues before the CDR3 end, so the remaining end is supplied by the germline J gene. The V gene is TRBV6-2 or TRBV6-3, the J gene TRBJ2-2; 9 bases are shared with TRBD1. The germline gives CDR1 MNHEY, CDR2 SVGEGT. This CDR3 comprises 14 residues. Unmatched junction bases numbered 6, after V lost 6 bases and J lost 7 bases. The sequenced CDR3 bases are TGTGCCAGCAGACACAGGGGGCAGTTCGGGGAG. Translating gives CASRHRGQFGE. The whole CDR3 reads CASRHRGQFGELFF.

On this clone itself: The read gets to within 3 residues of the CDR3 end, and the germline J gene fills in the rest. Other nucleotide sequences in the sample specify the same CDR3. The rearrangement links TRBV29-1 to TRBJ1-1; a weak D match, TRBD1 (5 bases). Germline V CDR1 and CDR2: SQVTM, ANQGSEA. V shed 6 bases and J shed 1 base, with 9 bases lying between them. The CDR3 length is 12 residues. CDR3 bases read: TGCAGCGTCCTCCAGGGGAACACTGAA. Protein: CSVLQGNTE. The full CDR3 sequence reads CSVLQGNTEAFF.

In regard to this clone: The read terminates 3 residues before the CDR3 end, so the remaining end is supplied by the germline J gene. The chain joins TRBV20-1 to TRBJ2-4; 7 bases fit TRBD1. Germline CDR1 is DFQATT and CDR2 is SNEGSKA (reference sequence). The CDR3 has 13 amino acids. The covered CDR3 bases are TGCAGTGCCGACAGGGTCTTAAGGGAGACT. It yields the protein CSADRVLRET. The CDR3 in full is CSADRVLRETQYF.

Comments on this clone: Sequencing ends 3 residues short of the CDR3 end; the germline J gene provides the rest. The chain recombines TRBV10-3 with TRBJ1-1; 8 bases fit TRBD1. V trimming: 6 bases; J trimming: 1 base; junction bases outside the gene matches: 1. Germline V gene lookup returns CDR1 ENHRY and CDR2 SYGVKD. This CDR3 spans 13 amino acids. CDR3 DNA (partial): TGTGCCATCAGAGACAGGGGGAACACTGAA. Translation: CAIRDRGNTE. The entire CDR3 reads CAIRDRGNTEAFF.